A single sample is the source of the 10 T cell receptor beta chains below, sequenced in a study of read filtering for tumor transcriptome and immune sequencing. Molecular barcoded adaptors covering alpha/delta and beta/gamma chains were used on 400 ng RNA. TCRdb analysed the reads with MiXCR anew, one entry per CDR3 protein. The sample carries roughly 35,000 distinct CDR3 sequences, 12% to 15% recorded once. The sample consisted of a population of CD138-negative cells sorted from bone marrow. The receptor set was obtained from a donor over 35 with multiple myeloma.

The V gene is TRBV5-4, the J gene TRBJ2-1; the match to TRBD1 covers 8 bases. The CDR3 extends over 21 amino acids. J lost 3 bases, V lost 4 bases, and 24 bases had no gene match. CDR1 is SGHNT, CDR2 YYREEE, per germline (reference sequence). The chain's CDR3 is CASSLRGQGLIQGIRYNEQFF. The CDR3 nucleotides read TGTGCCAGCAGCCTCCGAGGACAGGGCCTTATCCAGGGGATTCGCTACAATGAGCAGTTCTTC. Together with reference TRBV5-4 and TRBJ2-1, the CDR3 gives the full variable domain: ETGVTQSPTHLIKTRGQQVTLRCSSQSGHNTVSWYQQALGQGPQFIFQYYREEENGRGNFPPRFSGLQFPNYSSELNVNALELDDSALYLCASSLRGQGLIQGIRYNEQFFGPGTRLTVL.

In this sample, this clonotype turned up many times. The rearrangement uses TRBV7-6 and TRBJ1-1; TRBD1 matches 7 bases. V dropped 5 bases and J dropped 3; count of bases not matched to a gene: 6. The CDR3 is 14 residues long. Germline CDR1 reads SGHVS; CDR2 reads FNYEAQ. The CDR3 bases are TGTGCCAGCAGCCCAACAGGGGTGGACACTGAAGCTTTCTTT. Protein product: CASSPTGVDTEAFF.

As concerns this clonotype: A clone one base away is much larger, so this may be a read error. The DNA of the CDR3 is TGTGCACCTGCCGGGAACTCCTACGAGCAGTACTTC. Residues: CAPAGNSYEQYF. This chain links TRBV2 with TRBJ2-7; a weak D match, TRBD2 (5 bases). The CDR3 is 12 residues long. In germline, CDR1 is SNHLY, CDR2 FYNNEI.

This clonotype was detected ten times or more. J is TRBJ2-7 and V is TRBV5-1; no definite D call. The CDR3 has 16 amino acids. V was shortened by 0 bases and J by 0 bases, with 13 bases between the two germline ends. Per germline, CDR1 SGHRS and CDR2 YFSETQ. As DNA, the CDR3 is TGCGCCAGCAGCTTGGAGCTCAGCCCGAGCTCCTACGAGCAGTACTTC. It is translated as CASSLELSPSSYEQYF. Looking up the rest from reference TRBV5-1 and TRBJ2-7 gives the full variable domain: KAGVTQTPRYLIKTRGQQVTLSCSPISGHRSVSWYQQTPGQGLQFLFEYFSETQRNKGNFPGRFSGRQFSNSRSEMNVSTLELGDSALYLCASSLELSPSSYEQYFGPGTRLTVT.

To note about this clonotype: A far larger clone is one base from this, pointing to a likely read error. The V and J genes are TRBV7-2 and TRBJ2-1; TRBD1 might be the D (6 bases). The V gene lost 4 bases and the J gene lost 1 base, with 14 bases spanning the gap. Germline CDR1 is SGHTA and CDR2 is FQGNSA. This CDR3 comprises 16 residues. CDR3 region: CASSSQARGSYNEQFF. As DNA, the CDR3 is TGTGCCAGCAGCTCACAGGCCAGGGGTTCCTACAATGAGCAGTTCTTC.

This clonotype was seen at least ten times. The chain recombines TRBV11-2 with TRBJ2-5; TRBD1 matches 7 bases. This CDR3 is 14 amino acids long. Trimming took 4 bases from V and 5 from J; bases not matched to a gene: 7. In germline, CDR1 is SGHAT, CDR2 FQNNGV. The CDR3 coding sequence is TGTGCCAGCAGCTCTGAAGACAGGGTGGAGACCCAGTACTTC. Protein sequence: CASSSEDRVETQYF.

With respect to this clonotype: A far larger clone is just one base off, so this is likely a read error. It is likely a read error, because the conserved phenylalanine at the end of the CDR3 is missing. The gene calls are TRBV7-3 and TRBJ2-1; 12 bases fit TRBD2. Trimming removed 3 bases from V and 7 bases from J; junction bases left unmatched: 4. From germline, CDR1 is SGHTA and CDR2 FQGTGA. CDR3 length: 15 amino acids. The CDR3 nucleotides are TGTGCCAGCAGCTTGACTAGCGGGAGTAGAAATGAGCAGTTCCTC. Translated: CASSLTSGSRNEQFL.

Details on this clonotype: This may stem from a read error, because a much larger clone lies one nucleotide away. The rearrangement links TRBV29-1 to TRBJ2-3; 8 bases are a match to TRBD2. Germline V gene data show CDR1 as SQVTM and CDR2 as ANQGSEA. CDR3 size: 16 residues. The V segment lost 0 bases and the J segment 8 bases; nucleotides outside the gene matches: 13. The CDR3 loop is CSVEDRRAGAVGTQYF. In DNA form, the CDR3 reads TGCAGCGTTGAAGATCGTAGAGCGGGAGCTGTAGGTACGCAGTATTTT.

About this clonotype: This likely traces to a read error, being one base from a far larger clone. The chain employs TRBV6-5 and TRBJ1-1; tentatively, D is TRBD1 (5 bases). Trimming removed 1 base at V and 7 bases at J, with 10 bases between. Germline-derived CDR1 and CDR2 are MNHEY and SVGAGI. The CDR3 contains 13 residues. DNA of the CDR3: TGTGCCAGCAGTTACTGGGGCAGGGATGAAGCTTTCTTT. Translating gives CASSYWGRDEAFF.

At least ten counts were recorded for this clonotype. The gene calls are TRBV2 and TRBJ1-2; 9 bases fit TRBD1. The J segment lost 4 bases and the V segment lost 9 bases, leaving 9 bases of the junction unmatched. The CDR3 has 14 residues. Looked up from germline, CDR1 is SNHLY and CDR2 is FYNNEI. In nucleotides, the CDR3 is TGTGCCAGTAGGGACAGGGCGAGACTCTATGGCTACACCTTC. Its protein product is CASRDRARLYGYTF.